The 2 T cell receptor beta chains given below trace back to one sample, sequenced in a study of T cell repertoires in cytomegalovirus infection (dated by TCRdb to between 2018 and 2021). The instrument given in TCRdb is Illumina HiSeq 1500. Starting from the raw public reads, TCRdb applied fastp trimming at Q25, assembled clones with MiXCR and retained in-frame beta chains. Each entry merges the rows of one CDR3 protein and shows their most common DNA and genes. This sample gives roughly 860,000 distinct CDR3 sequences in total; about 31% of them show up just once. The ten largest clones add up to around 12% of the sample. Antigen specificity for these receptors is unknown. Interpreted using the paper, the treatment or condition label stands for: in vitro stimulation with specific CMV peptide epitopes to enrich CMV-specific T cells. The sample in question was cultured CD8+ T cells from PBMCs, obtained from culture after CMV antigen stimulation. The origin of the receptors is a human donor in good health (CMV status not recorded). Some clones in this sample may be carry-over from other donors' samples.

Turning to this clonotype: This could be a read error, since a much larger clone is one nucleotide away. This sequence joins TRBV5-5 and TRBJ2-7; D call uncertain. This CDR3 has 13 residues. Germline CDR1 is SGHKS and CDR2 is YYEKEE (reference sequence). The germline V and J ends were trimmed by 1 base and 2 bases, with 7 bases remaining between them. The DNA of the CDR3 is TGTGCCAGCAGCTTGACAGAAGCCTACGAGCAGTACTTC. Translated, it gives CASSLTEAYEQYF.

This clonotype was counted a few times. The V and J genes are TRBV7-3 and TRBJ1-2, with D unresolved. CDR1 and CDR2 from the germline V gene are SGHTA and FQGTGA. V shed 2 bases and J shed 4 bases, with 11 bases lying between them. This CDR3 has 14 residues. The CDR3 protein is CASSLSADPYGYTF. DNA for the CDR3: TGTGCCAGCAGCTTATCCGCAGACCCCTATGGCTACACCTTC.